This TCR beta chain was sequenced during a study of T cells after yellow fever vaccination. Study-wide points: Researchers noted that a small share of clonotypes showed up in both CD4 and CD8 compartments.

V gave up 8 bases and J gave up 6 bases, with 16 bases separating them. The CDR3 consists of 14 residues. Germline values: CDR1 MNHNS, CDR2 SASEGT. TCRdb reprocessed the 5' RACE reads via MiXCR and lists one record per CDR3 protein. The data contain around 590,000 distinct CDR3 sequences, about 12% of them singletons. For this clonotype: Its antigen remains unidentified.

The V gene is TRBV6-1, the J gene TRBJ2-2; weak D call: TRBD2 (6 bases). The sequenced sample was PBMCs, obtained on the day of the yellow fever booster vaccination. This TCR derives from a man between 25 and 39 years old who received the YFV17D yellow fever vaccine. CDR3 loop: CASSAGRYSGELFF. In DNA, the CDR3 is TGTGCCAGCTCAGCGGGCCGTTATTCCGGGGAGCTGTTTTTT.